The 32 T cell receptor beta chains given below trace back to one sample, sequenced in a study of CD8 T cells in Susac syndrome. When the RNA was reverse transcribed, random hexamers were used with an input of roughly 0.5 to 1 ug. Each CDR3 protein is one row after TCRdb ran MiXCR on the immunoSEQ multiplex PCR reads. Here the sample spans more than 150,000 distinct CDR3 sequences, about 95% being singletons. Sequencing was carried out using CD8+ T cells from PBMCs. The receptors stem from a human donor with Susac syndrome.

CDR3 sequence reads: CASSKGATSTDTQYF. In nucleotides, the CDR3 is TGCGCCAGCAGCAAGGGGGCTACGAGCACAGATACGCAGTATTTT. The V gene is TRBV5-1, the J gene TRBJ2-3; 7 bases agree with TRBD1. The CDR3 sequence is 15 residues long. The V segment lost 4 bases and the J segment 0 bases; nucleotides outside the gene matches: 5. Germline V lookup: CDR1 SGHRS, CDR2 YFSETQ.

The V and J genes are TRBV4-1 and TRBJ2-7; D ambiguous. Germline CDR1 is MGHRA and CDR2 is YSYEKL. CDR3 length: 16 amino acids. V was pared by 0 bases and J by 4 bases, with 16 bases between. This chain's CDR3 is CASSQESQSTLYEQYF. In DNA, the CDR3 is TGCGCCAGCAGCCAAGAGTCTCAGTCCACTCTATACGAGCAGTACTTC.

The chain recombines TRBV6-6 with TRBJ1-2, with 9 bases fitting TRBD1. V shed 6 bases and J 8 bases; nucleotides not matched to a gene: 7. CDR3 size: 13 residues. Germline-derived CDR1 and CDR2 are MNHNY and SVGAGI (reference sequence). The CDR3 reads CASSDRGKLGYTF. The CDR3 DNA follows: TGTGCCAGCAGCGACAGGGGGAAGCTCGGCTACACCTTC.

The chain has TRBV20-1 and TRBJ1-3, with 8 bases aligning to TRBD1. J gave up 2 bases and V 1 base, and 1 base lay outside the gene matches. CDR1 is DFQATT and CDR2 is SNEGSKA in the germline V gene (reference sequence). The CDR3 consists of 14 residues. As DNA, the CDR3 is TGCAGTGCTAGAGTACAGGGGGCTGGAAACACCATATATTTT. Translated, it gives CSARVQGAGNTIYF.

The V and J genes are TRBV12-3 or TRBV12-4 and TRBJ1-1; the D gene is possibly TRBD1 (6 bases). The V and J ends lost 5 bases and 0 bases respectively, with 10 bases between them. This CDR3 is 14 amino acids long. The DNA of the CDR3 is TGTGCCAGCAGTCCGACAGGTCTGAACACTGAAGCTTTCTTT. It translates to CASSPTGLNTEAFF.

CDR3 region: CSARGDLNTEAFF. The CDR3 DNA is TGCAGTGCTAGAGGGGACCTGAACACTGAAGCTTTCTTT. This chain connects TRBV20-1 to TRBJ1-1; TRBD1 might be the D (5 bases). Germline V lookup: CDR1 DFQATT, CDR2 SNEGSKA (reference sequence). This CDR3 comprises 13 residues. The V end lost 1 base, the J end lost 0 bases, and 6 bases lay between the germline ends.

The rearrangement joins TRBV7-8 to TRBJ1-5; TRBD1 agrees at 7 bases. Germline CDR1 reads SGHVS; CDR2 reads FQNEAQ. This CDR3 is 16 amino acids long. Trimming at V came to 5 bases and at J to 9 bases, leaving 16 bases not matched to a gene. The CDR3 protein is CASSRDLGTALPPQHF. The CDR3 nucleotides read TGTGCCAGCAGCAGAGATTTAGGGACAGCGTTGCCGCCCCAGCATTTT.

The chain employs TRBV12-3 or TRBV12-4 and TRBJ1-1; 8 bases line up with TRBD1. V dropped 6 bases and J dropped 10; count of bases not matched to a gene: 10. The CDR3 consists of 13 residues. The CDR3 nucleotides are TGTGCCAGCAGGCTCCAGGGGGCCTTCGCAGCTTTCTTT. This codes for CASRLQGAFAAFF.

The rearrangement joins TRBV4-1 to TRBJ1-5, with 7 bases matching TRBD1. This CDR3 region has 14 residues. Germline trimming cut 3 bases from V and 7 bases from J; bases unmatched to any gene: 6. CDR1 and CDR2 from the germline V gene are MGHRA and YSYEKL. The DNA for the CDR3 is TGCGCCAGCAGCCATGATGACAGGGTACAGCCCCAGCATTTT. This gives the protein CASSHDDRVQPQHF.

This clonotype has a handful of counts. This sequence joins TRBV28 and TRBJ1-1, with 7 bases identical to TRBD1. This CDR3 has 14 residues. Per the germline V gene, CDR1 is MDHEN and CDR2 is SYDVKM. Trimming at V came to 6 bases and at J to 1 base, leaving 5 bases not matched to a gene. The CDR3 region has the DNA TGTGCCAGCAGCCGCCGACAGGGGAACACTGAAGCTTTCTTT. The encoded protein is CASSRRQGNTEAFF.

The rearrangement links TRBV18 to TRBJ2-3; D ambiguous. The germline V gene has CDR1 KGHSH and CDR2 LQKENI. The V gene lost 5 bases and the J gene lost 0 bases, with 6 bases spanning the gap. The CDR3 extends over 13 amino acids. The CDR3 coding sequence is TGTGCCAGCTCAGCTACTAGCACAGATACGCAGTATTTT. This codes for CASSATSTDTQYF.

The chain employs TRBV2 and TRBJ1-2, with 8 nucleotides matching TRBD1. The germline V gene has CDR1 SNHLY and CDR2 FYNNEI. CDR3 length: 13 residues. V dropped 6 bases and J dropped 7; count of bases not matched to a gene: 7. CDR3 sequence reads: CASREITGGGYTF. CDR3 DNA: TGTGCCAGCAGGGAAATCACAGGGGGTGGCTACACCTTC.

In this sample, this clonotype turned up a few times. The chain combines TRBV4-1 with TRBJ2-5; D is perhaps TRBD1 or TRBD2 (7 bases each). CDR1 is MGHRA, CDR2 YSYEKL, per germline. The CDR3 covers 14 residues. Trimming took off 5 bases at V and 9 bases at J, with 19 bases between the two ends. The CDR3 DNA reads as TGCGCCAGCAGCAGGGAGGGGGCGGGGGAGGCCCAGTACTTC. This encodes CASSREGAGEAQYF.

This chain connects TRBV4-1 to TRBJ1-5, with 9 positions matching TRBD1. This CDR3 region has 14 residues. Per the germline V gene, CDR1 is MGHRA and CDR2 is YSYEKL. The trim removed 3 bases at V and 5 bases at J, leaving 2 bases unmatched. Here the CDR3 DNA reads TGCGCCAGCAGCCATAGGACAGGGGATCAGCCCCAGCATTTT. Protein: CASSHRTGDQPQHF.

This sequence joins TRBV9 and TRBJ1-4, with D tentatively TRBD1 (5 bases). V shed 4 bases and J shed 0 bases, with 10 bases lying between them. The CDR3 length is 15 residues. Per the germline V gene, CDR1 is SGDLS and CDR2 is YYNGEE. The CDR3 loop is CASSSGGATNEKLFF. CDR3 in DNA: TGTGCCAGCAGCAGCGGGGGTGCAACTAATGAAAAACTGTTTTTT.

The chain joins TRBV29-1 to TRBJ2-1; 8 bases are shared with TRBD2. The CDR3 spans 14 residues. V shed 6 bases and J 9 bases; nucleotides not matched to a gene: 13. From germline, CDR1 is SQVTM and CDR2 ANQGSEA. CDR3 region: CSVHEREYITEQFF. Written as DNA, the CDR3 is TGCAGCGTACACGAGCGGGAGTACATCACTGAGCAGTTCTTC.

In DNA, the CDR3 is TGCGCCAGCAGCTTGTATAGTAGCGCTCCAAACTATGGCTACACCTTC. Its translation is CASSLYSSAPNYGYTF. This sequence joins TRBV5-1 and TRBJ1-2; D gene ambiguous. The CDR3 loop spans 16 amino acids. Deletions cut 1 base from V and 2 bases from J, with 15 bases between. Germline CDR1 SGHRS, CDR2 YFSETQ.

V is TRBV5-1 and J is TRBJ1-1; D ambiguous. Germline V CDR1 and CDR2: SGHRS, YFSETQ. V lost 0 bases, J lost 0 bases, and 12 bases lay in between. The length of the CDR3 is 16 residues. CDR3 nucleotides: TGCGCCAGCAGCTTGGTACGTTTGGGGATGAACACTGAAGCTTTCTTT. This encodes CASSLVRLGMNTEAFF.

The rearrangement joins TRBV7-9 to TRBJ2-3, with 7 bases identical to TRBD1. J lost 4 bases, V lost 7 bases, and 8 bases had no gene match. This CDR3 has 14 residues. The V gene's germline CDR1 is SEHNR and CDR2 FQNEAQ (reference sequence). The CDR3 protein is CASKGTDVPDTQYF. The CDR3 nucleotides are TGTGCCAGCAAAGGGACAGATGTTCCAGATACGCAGTATTTT.

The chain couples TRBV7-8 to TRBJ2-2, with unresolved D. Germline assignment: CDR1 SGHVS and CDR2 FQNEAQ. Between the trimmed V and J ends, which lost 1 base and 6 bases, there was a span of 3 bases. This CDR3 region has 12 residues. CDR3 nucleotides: TGTGCCAGCAGCTTAGATTCCGGGGAGCTGTTTTTT. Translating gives CASSLDSGELFF.

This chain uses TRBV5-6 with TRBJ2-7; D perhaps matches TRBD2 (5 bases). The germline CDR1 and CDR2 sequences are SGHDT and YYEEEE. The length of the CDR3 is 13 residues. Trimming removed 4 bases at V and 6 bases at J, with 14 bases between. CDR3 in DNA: TGTGCCAGCAGCAACGGGGTGGGCACCGAGCAGTACTTC. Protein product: CASSNGVGTEQYF.

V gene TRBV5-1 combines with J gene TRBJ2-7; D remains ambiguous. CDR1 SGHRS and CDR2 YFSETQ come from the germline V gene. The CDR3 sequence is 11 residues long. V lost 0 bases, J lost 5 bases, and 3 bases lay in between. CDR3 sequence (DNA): TGCGCCAGCAGCTTGGAAAACGAGCAGTACTTC. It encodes CASSLENEQYF.

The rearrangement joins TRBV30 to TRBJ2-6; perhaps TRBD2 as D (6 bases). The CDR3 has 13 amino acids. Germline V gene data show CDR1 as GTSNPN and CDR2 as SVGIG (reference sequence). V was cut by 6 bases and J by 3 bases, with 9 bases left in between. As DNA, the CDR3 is TGTGCCTGCTCCGGGGGTGGGGCCAACGTCCTGACTTTC. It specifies CACSGGGANVLTF.

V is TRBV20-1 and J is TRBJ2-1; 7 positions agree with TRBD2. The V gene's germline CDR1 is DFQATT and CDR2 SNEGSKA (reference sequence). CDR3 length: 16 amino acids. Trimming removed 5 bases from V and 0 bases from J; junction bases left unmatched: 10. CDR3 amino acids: CSASNPGGSSYNEQFF. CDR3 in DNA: TGCAGTGCTTCCAACCCCGGGGGGAGCTCCTACAATGAGCAGTTCTTC.

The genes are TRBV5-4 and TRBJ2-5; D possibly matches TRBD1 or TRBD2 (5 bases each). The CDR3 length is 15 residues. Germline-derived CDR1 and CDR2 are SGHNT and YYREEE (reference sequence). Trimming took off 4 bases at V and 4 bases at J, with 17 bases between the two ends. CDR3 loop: CASSPALGVRETQYF. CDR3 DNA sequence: TGTGCCAGCAGCCCCGCCCTGGGGGTGAGAGAGACCCAGTACTTC.

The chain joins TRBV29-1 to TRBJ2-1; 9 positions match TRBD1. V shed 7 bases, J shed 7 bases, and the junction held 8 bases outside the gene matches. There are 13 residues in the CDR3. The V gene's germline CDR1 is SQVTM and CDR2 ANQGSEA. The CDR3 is CSAPGQGGNEQFF. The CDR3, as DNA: TGCAGCGCCCCGGGACAGGGAGGGAATGAGCAGTTCTTC.

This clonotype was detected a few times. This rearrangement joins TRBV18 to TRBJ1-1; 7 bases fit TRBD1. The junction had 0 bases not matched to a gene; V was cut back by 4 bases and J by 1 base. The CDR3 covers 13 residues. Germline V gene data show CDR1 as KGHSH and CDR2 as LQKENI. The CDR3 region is CASSRQGNTEAFF. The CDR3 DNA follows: TGTGCCAGCTCACGACAGGGGAACACTGAAGCTTTCTTT.

The CDR3 here is CASSEETGSEQFF. CDR3 bases: TGTGCCAGCAGTGAGGAGACAGGGAGTGAGCAGTTCTTC. This chain links TRBV2 with TRBJ2-1, with 7 bases fitting TRBD1. The germline V gene encodes CDR1 SNHLY and CDR2 FYNNEI. Trimming removed 3 bases from V and 9 bases from J; junction bases left unmatched: 5. The CDR3 consists of 13 residues.

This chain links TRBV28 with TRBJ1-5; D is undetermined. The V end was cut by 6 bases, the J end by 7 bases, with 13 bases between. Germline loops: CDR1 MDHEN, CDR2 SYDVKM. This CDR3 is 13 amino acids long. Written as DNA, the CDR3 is TGTGCCAGCAGCCGGTCCCAGGCCCAGCCCCAGCATTTT. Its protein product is CASSRSQAQPQHF.

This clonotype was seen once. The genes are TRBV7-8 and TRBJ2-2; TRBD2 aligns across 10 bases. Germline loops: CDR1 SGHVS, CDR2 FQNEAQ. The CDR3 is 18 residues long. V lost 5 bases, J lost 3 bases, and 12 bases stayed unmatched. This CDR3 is CASSLGTSVLYYTGELFF. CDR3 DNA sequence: TGTGCCAGCAGCCTCGGGACTAGCGTCCTGTACTACACCGGGGAGCTGTTTTTT.

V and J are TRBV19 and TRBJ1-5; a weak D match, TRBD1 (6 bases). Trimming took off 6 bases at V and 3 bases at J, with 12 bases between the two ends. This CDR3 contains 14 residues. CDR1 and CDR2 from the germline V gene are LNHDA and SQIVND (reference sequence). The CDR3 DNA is TGTGCCAGTAGGTTGGCAGGGGACAATCAGCCCCAGCATTTT. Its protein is CASRLAGDNQPQHF.

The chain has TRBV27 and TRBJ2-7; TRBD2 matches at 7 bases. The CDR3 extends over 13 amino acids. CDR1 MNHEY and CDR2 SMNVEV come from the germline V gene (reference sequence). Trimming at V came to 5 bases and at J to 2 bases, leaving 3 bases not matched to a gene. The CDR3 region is CASSGRGPYEQYF. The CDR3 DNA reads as TGTGCCAGCAGTGGGAGGGGTCCCTACGAGCAGTACTTC.